This entry is about one T cell receptor beta chain. Here immunoSEQ multiplex PCR was the method, and the copy in TCRdb shows in-frame clones only, minus some. Here the sample spans 2 million to 2.5 million clones, around 95% being singletons. This sample was taken from a study of shared clonotypes between healthy human individuals. The source material was naive CD4+ T cells sorted from blood. The subset: CD45RA+ positively selected. This clonotype was sampled from a young man in good health.

The CDR3 DNA is TGTGCCAGCAGCTTAGTGGGACGGGCCTACAATGAGCAGTTCTTC. It encodes CASSLVGRAYNEQFF. The genes are TRBV13 and TRBJ2-1, with D perhaps given as TRBD1 or TRBD2 (5 bases each). V gave up 1 base and J gave up 2 bases, with 9 bases separating them. CDR1 and CDR2 (germline): PRHDT, FYEKMQ (reference sequence). CDR3 length: 15 residues.